The present entry profiles one T cell receptor beta chain with its context. Clones were sequenced by immunoSEQ multiplex PCR, and TCRdb holds only the in-frame ones, with some missing. The sample includes about 180,000 clones, approximately 88% seen only once; the top ten take about 8.4%. This sample was taken from a study of blood T cell repertoires in COVID-19. V lost 1 base, J lost 5 bases, and 8 bases lay in between. CDR3 size: 13 residues. Per germline, CDR1 MNHEY and CDR2 SMNVEV (reference sequence). Assignments of participants to cohorts depended upon their own reported clinical history. Recovered Cohort 3 donors showed two negative PCRs, clearance, or symptom resolution.

The specimen sequenced was PBMCs or T cells enriched from blood (not recorded which). This chain links TRBV27 with TRBJ1-2, with D unresolved. This receptor was identified in a woman between 18 and 30 years old who had recovered from COVID-19. CDR3 amino acids: CASSLYNVYGYTF. CDR3 DNA: TGTGCCAGCAGTTTATACAACGTGTATGGCTACACCTTC.